These 8 T cell receptor beta chains came from one sample sequenced in a study of T-cell reconstitution after alpha-beta-depleted transplantation in children (dated by TCRdb to 2016 to 2017). Read against the paper, the sample's treatment or condition label means: allogeneic hematopoietic cell transplantation with graft depleted of TCRalphabeta T cells and CD19 B cells. The method behind the library was PCR. The instrument given in TCRdb is Illumina HiSeq 2500. Molecular barcoding was employed in the preparation of TCR libraries, with unique molecular identifiers being used to normalize TCRbeta repertoire quantification. TCRdb reworked the public reads: Q25 trimming with fastp, MiXCR clone assembly, productive beta chains retained. Each entry merges the rows of one CDR3 protein and shows their most common DNA and genes. The sample profile shows over 3,000 distinct CDR3 sequences; approximately 9% of them were found once. In total, the top ten clones hold around 45% of the sample.

Source: PBMCs, mostly from graft donor cells, taken 180 days after TCRalphabeta/CD19-depleted stem cell transplant. These receptors all stem from a male patient between 2 and 15 years old who had a stem cell transplant for acute lymphoblastic leukemia, so the T cells may come from the graft donor.

This clonotype appeared many times. This chain links TRBV10-3 with TRBJ2-7; 10 bases fit TRBD1. This CDR3 spans 15 amino acids. V gave up 0 bases and J gave up 4 bases; unmatched junction bases: 3. Looked up from germline, CDR1 is ENHRY and CDR2 is SYGVKD. CDR3 sequence: CAISESTGGAYEQYF. CDR3 sequence (DNA): TGTGCCATCAGTGAGTCGACAGGGGGCGCGTACGAGCAGTACTTC.

This clonotype occurred many times. This sequence joins TRBV20-1 and TRBJ2-7; D not certain. The germline V gene encodes CDR1 DFQATT and CDR2 SNEGSKA (reference sequence). The V end was cut by 1 base, the J end by 4 bases, with 17 bases between. The CDR3 consists of 15 residues. The CDR3 DNA reads TGCAGTGCTAGAGCGGCAGGTTCTCCTACGTACGAGCAGTACTTC. Translation: CSARAAGSPTYEQYF.

This clonotype has ten or more counts. The chain combines TRBV6-5 with TRBJ1-1; 8 nucleotides agree with TRBD1. There are 13 residues in the CDR3. CDR1 and CDR2 (germline): MNHEY, SVGAGI. J was trimmed by 4 bases and V by 9 bases; bases with no gene match: 7. DNA for the CDR3: TGTGCCAGTCTCAGGGGGCAAGGCACTGAAGCTTTCTTT. It yields the protein CASLRGQGTEAFF.

This clonotype appeared many times. The chain uses TRBV3-1 and TRBJ2-5, with 13 positions matching TRBD2. The CDR3 is made up of 18 amino acids. V gave up 5 bases and J gave up 5 bases; unmatched junction bases: 14. The germline V gene encodes CDR1 LGHDT and CDR2 YNNKEL (reference sequence). CDR3 in DNA: TGTGCCAGCAGCGATACGAAGACTAGCGGGAGGAGGTGGGAGACCCAGTACTTC. Amino acids: CASSDTKTSGRRWETQYF.

This clonotype was counted at least ten times. The chain is built from TRBV4-2 and TRBJ2-3; the match to TRBD2 covers 8 bases. The CDR3 consists of 16 residues. Germline lookup yields CDR1 LGHNA and CDR2 YNFKEQ. With 7 bases clipped from V and 6 bases from J, the junction kept 15 bases outside the gene matches. The CDR3 sequence: CASKEAGATRRDTQYF. Here the CDR3 DNA reads TGTGCCAGCAAGGAAGCGGGAGCGACCAGGAGGGATACGCAGTATTTT.

This clonotype is judged medium-sized (0.01 to 0.1%). The V call is TRBV5-6, the J call TRBJ2-4, with TRBD2 as a possible D gene (5 bases). The germline gives CDR1 SGHDT, CDR2 YYEEEE. V was cut by 1 base and J by 9 bases, with 14 bases left in between. CDR3 length equals 14 residues. CDR3 nucleotide sequence: TGTGCCAGCAGCTTGTGGGGAGCGGCCCTCATTCAGTACTTC. It specifies CASSLWGAALIQYF.

There are many counts of this clonotype. The chain joins TRBV10-3 to TRBJ2-3; TRBD1 matches at 12 bases. Trimming cost V 6 bases and J 2 bases; bases outside gene matches: 3. The CDR3 totals 15 residues. The V gene's germline CDR1 is ENHRY and CDR2 SYGVKD. The CDR3 DNA reads as TGTGCCATCAGCGAGGGACAGGGGGCCACAGATACGCAGTATTTT. Residues: CAISEGQGATDTQYF.

This clonotype was detected many times. The gene calls are TRBV6-1 and TRBJ1-1; maybe TRBD1 (5 bases). Per the germline V gene, CDR1 is MNHNS and CDR2 is SASEGT. There are 14 residues in the CDR3. V was cut by 6 bases and J by 8 bases, with 19 bases left in between. Here the CDR3 DNA reads TGTGCCAGCAGGCAAACCTTCAGGGTTAACGAAGCTTTCTTT. Its protein is CASRQTFRVNEAFF.